This T cell receptor beta chain appears in the sequencing data of a study of human T cells and chemical hapten exposure. In this sample, this clonotype turned up a few times. TCRdb analysed the RACE reads with MiXCR anew, one entry per CDR3 protein. Seen here are more than 100,000 distinct CDR3 sequences, about 11% observed once, and the top ten hold over 2%. Trimming took off 8 bases at V and 7 bases at J, with 12 bases between the two ends. The CDR3 is made up of 12 amino acids. Germline CDR1 reads MNHEY; CDR2 reads SVGEGT. Time point denoted: patch test 3, about 24 weeks after DPC sensitization. The treatment was: therapeutic diphenylcyclopropenone sensitization with weekly scalp DPC.

The chain carries TRBV6-2 or TRBV6-3 and TRBJ1-5; unclear D gene. This specimen was whole blood, taken in connection with sensitization to the hapten diphenylcyclopropenone (DPC). The sequence derives from a woman in her forties or fifties with alopecia areata. Some clones in this sample may be carry-over from other donors' samples. Written as DNA, the CDR3 is TGTGCCAGCGATTCGGGCAGACAGCCCCAGCATTTT. Protein sequence: CASDSGRQPQHF.